What follows are 8 T cell receptor beta chains derived from one specimen sequenced in a study of OX40 agonist ivuxolimab in advanced cancers. Libraries were constructed by the immunoSEQ multiplex PCR assay. TCRdb took this table from immuneACCESS and kept in-frame rearrangements with V and J called. Such tables lack part of the clones; where checked against another copy, unresolved V genes explain under half of the gap, and the rest is unexplained. The sample table shows about 52,000 clones, and less than 90% are seen once. The top ten constitute 5.5% to 7% of the sample. This sample comprised CD4+ or CD8+ T cells sorted from blood, obtained in a trial of the OX40 agonist ivuxolimab. These receptors all come from an adult with an advanced solid tumor such as melanoma, head and neck, liver or kidney cancer.

The chain joins TRBV30 to TRBJ1-1, with 9 bases that match TRBD1. The CDR3 totals 13 residues. V shed 0 bases and J 7 bases; nucleotides not matched to a gene: 3. Germline lookup yields CDR1 GTSNPN and CDR2 SVGIG (reference sequence). The CDR3 nucleotides are TGTGCCTGGAGTGTATACAGGGGGCTTGAAGCTTTCTTT. Its translation is CAWSVYRGLEAFF. The full variable domain, in which reference TRBV30 and TRBJ1-1 provide the parts outside the CDR3, is SQTIHQWPATLVQPVGSPLSLECTVEGTSNPNLYWYRQAAGRGLQLLFYSVGIGQISSEVPQNLSASRPQDRQFILSSKKLLLSDSGFYLCAWSVYRGLEAFFGQGTRLTVV.

V usage is TRBV19 and J usage is TRBJ1-4; the D gene is possibly TRBD1 (6 bases). Per germline, CDR1 LNHDA and CDR2 SQIVND (reference sequence). The CDR3 runs 14 residues. Trimming took off 6 bases at V and 5 bases at J, with 13 bases between the two ends. CDR3 bases: TGTGCCAGTAGCGGGCAGGGGTGGAATGAAAAACTGTTTTTT. This codes for CASSGQGWNEKLFF.

With respect to this clone: The sample contains more than one DNA sequence encoding this CDR3. The chain employs TRBV19 and TRBJ1-2, with TRBD1 matching 8 bases. Germline CDR1 and CDR2: LNHDA and SQIVND (reference sequence). This CDR3 region has 14 residues. Trimming took 9 bases from V and 8 from J; bases not matched to a gene: 14. The CDR3 sequence is CASTNRQGLEGYTF. CDR3 sequence (DNA): TGTGCCAGCACCAATCGACAGGGGCTCGAGGGCTACACCTTC.

V gene TRBV7-9 combines with J gene TRBJ1-1; D is unresolved. CDR3 length equals 16 residues. Germline CDR1 is SEHNR and CDR2 is FQNEAQ (reference sequence). V shed 5 bases and J shed 1 base, with 17 bases lying between them. The CDR3 nucleotides are TGTGCCAGCAGCGACGGACGTTTGGTTCCGAACACTGAAGCTTTCTTT. It encodes CASSDGRLVPNTEAFF.

The CDR3 loop reads CSVGAHRGAGGNEQYF. The CDR3 DNA is TGCAGCGTTGGGGCGCACCGGGGGGCCGGTGGCAACGAGCAGTACTTC. The chain is built from TRBV29-1 and TRBJ2-7, with D possibly TRBD2 on 7 matching bases. V was clipped by 4 bases and J by 5 bases, with 24 bases between them. CDR1 is SQVTM and CDR2 is ANQGSEA in the germline V gene. The length of the CDR3 is 16 residues.

As concerns this clone: One end of the junction fails to match germline, which may point to a read error. This chain links TRBV2 with TRBJ1-1; the D gene is possibly TRBD1 (6 bases). Germline CDR1 and CDR2: SNHLY and FYNNEI. This CDR3 is built from 12 residues. CDR3 bases: TGTGCCAGCAGTGACAGGGGCCAAATGGGAATATTC. This sequence encodes CASSDRGQMGIF. The whole variable domain, remainder taken from reference TRBV2 and TRBJ1-1, is EPEVTQTPSHQVTQMGQEVILRCVPISNHLYFYWYRQILGQKVEFLVSFYNNEISEKSEIFDDQFSVERPDGSNFTLKIRSTKLEDSAMYFCASSDRGQMGIFGQGTRLTVV.

This chain's CDR3 is CASSSVNTEAFF. In DNA, the CDR3 is TGCGCCAGCAGCTCGGTGAACACTGAAGCTTTCTTT. The chain carries TRBV5-1 and TRBJ1-1; no reliable D call. CDR1 SGHRS and CDR2 YFSETQ come from the germline V gene. The V end was cut by 3 bases, the J end by 0 bases, with 3 bases between. This CDR3 has 12 amino acids.

This chain joins TRBV18 and TRBJ1-1; D gene uncertain. CDR3 length: 14 residues. Germline CDR1 reads KGHSH; CDR2 reads LQKENI. V lost 3 bases to trimming and J lost 2 bases, with 10 bases between them. CDR3 nucleotide sequence: TGTGCCAGCTCACCCGCGTGGGGTAACACTGAAGCTTTCTTT. Its translation is CASSPAWGNTEAFF. Using reference TRBV18 and TRBJ1-1 for the parts outside the CDR3, the full variable domain is NAGVMQNPRHLVRRRGQEARLRCSPMKGHSHVYWYRQLPEEGLKFMVYLQKENIIDESGMPKERFSAEFPKEGPSILRIQQVVRGDSAAYFCASSPAWGNTEAFFGQGTRLTVV.